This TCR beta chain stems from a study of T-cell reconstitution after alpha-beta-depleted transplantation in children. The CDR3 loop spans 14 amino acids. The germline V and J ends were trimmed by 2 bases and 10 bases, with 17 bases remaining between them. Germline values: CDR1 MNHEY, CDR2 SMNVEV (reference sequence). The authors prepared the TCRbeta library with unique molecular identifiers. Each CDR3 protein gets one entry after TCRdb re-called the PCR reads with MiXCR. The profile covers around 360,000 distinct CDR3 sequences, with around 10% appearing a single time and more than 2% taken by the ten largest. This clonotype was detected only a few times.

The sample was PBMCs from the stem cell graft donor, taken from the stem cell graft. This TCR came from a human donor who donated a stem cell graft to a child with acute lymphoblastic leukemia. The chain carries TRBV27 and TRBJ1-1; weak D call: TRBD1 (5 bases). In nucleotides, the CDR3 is TGTGCCAGCAGTTTAAGGCCGAGGCTGGGGCGAGCTTTCTTT. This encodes CASSLRPRLGRAFF.